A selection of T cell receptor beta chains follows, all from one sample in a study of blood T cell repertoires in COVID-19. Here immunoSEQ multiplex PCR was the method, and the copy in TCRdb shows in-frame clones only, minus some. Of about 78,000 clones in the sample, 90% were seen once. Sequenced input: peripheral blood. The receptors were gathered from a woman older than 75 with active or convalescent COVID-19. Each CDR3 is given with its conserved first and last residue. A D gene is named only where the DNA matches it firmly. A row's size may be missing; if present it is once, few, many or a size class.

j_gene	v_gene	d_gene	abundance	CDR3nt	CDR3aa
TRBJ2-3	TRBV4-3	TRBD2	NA	TGCGCCAGCAGCCAAGACATACAGCGGGAGGGGACAGATACGCAGTATTTT	CASSQDIQREGTDTQYF
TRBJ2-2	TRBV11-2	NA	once	TGTGCCAGCAGCTTCCGTCGAGGTGGGGGGGAGCTGTTTTTT	CASSFRRGGGELFF
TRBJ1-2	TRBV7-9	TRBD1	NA	TGTGCCAGCAGCTCGGGGACCTCCGGGACAGGGCTGGTGGGCTACACCTTC	CASSSGTSGTGLVGYTF
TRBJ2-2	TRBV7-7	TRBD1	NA	TGTGCTAGCAGCTTAGGGACAGGAGGCCCCGGGGAGCTGTTTTTT	CASSLGTGGPGELFF
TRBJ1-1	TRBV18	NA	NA	TGTGCCAGCTCACTACAGGGTGTCGGGAACACTGAAGCTTTCTTT	CASSLQGVGNTEAFF
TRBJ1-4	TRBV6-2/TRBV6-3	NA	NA	TGTGCCAGCAGTCGGTACAGTCCCAATGAAAAACTGTTTTTT	CASSRYSPNEKLFF
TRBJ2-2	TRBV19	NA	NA	TGTGCCAGTAAAGCCGCCCGCCAGGGGATTTTCACCGGGGAGCTGTTTTTT	CASKAARQGIFTGELFF
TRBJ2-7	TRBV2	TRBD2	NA	TGTGCCAGCAATCCGGAGCGGGGGGTGCCGGACGAGCAGTACTTC	CASNPERGVPDEQYF
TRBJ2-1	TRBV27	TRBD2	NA	TGTGCCAGCAGTTTGGGACTAGCGGTGTACAATGAGCAGTTCTTC	CASSLGLAVYNEQFF
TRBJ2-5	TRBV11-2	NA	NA	TGTGCCAGCAGCTTAGATCGCGGAAGAGAGACCCAGTACTTC	CASSLDRGRETQYF
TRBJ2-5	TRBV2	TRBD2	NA	TGTGCCAGCGTGTGGGGGAGGGAAGAGACCCAGTACTTC	CASVWGREETQYF
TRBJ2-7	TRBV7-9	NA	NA	TGTGCCAGCAGCCCAAAAGTCCGACAGAACCCAATGTCCGGGGAGCAGTACTTC	CASSPKVRQNPMSGEQYF
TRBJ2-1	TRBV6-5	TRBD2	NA	TGTGCCAGCAGTCTGAGCGGGAGTACCTACAATGAGCAGTTCTTC	CASSLSGSTYNEQFF
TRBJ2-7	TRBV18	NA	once	TGTGCCAGCTCACAGGGGTGGGACGAGCAGTACTTC	CASSQGWDEQYF
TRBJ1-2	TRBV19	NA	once	TGTGCCAGTAGTATTGACGGGATGCGTGGCTACACCTTC	CASSIDGMRGYTF
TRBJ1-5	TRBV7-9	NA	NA	TGTGCCAGCAGGCGTGGACAGCCCCATCAGCCCCAGCATTTT	CASRRGQPHQPQHF
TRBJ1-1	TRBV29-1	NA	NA	TGCAGCGTTGTCCGACAGCTAAACACTGAAGCTTTCTTT	CSVVRQLNTEAFF
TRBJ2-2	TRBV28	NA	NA	TGTGCCAGCGGCCAACAAAAAACGCCGAAAGCCGGGGAGCTGTTTTTT	CASGQQKTPKAGELFF
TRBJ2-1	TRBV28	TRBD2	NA	TGTGCCAGCAACCCACAGATTGGCGGGAGATGGGTAGGAAATGAGCAGTTCTTC	CASNPQIGGRWVGNEQFF
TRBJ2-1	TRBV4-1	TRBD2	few	TGCGCCAGCAGCCCGTTTCTAGCGGGACTCGGGAATGAGCAGTTCTTC	CASSPFLAGLGNEQFF
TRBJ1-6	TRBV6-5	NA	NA	TGTGCCAGCAGTTACTCATCAGGTGATCTCCACTTT	CASSYSSGDLHF
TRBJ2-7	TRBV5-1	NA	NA	TGCGCCAGCAGAGCTCAGGCCACAGATTACGAGCAGTACTTC	CASRAQATDYEQYF
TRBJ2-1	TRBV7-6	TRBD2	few	TGTGCCAGCAGCTTAGTCGTCAGCGGGAGTGGGGTCTCCTACAATGAGCAGTTCTTC	CASSLVVSGSGVSYNEQFF
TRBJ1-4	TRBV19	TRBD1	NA	TGTGCCAGTAGCCGCGACAGGGTAGATGAAAAACTGTTTTTT	CASSRDRVDEKLFF
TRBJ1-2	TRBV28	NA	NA	TGTGCCAGCAGTCTCCCATCACAGGGCGACTATGGCTACACCTTC	CASSLPSQGDYGYTF
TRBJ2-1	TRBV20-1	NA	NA	TGCAGTGCTGGGCCAAATGAGCAGTTCTTC	CSAGPNEQFF
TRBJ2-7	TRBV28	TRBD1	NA	TGTGCCAGCAGCCGGACAGGGAGGTTCTACGAGCAGTACTTC	CASSRTGRFYEQYF
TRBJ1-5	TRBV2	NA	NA	TGTGCCAGCACCAGACAGCAGGTGGATCAGCCCCAGCATTTT	CASTRQQVDQPQHF
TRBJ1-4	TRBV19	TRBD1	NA	TGTGCCAGCAGGGGTTCGCACCGACAGGGGTCGAATGAAAAACTGTTTTTT	CASRGSHRQGSNEKLFF
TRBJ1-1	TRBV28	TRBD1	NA	TGTGCCAGCAGATCGGGACAGATGAACACTGAAGCTTTCTTT	CASRSGQMNTEAFF
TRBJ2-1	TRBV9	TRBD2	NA	TGTGCCAGCAGCGCCGCGGGAGACTACTACAATGAGCAGTTCTTC	CASSAAGDYYNEQFF
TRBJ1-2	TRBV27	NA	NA	TGTGCCAGCAGTTTGAAGGGGCTCGAGGGCTACACCTTC	CASSLKGLEGYTF